The 28 T cell receptor beta chains reported below all come from one sample, sequenced in a study of T cell repertoires in cytomegalovirus infection. TCRdb passed the reads through MiXCR, listing each CDR3 protein once. Of some 900,000 distinct CDR3 sequences listed, around a third are singletons. These receptors have no known antigen. Source: cultured CD8+ T cells from PBMCs, taken from culture after CMV antigen stimulation. The receptors stem from a human donor in good health (CMV status not recorded). Some clones in this sample may be carry-over from other donors' samples.

The CDR3 DNA follows: TGTGCCAGCAGCGCCGGGACAAGGATCTCTGGAAACACCATATATTTT. Translation: CASSAGTRISGNTIYF. The rearrangement joins TRBV9 to TRBJ1-3; possible D gene TRBD1, 6 bases. V was clipped by 3 bases and J by 0 bases, with 13 bases between them. This CDR3 is 16 amino acids long. Per germline, CDR1 SGDLS and CDR2 YYNGEE.

The chain carries TRBV28 and TRBJ1-3; TRBD1 matches at 10 bases. V shed 6 bases, J shed 4 bases, and the junction held 6 bases outside the gene matches. CDR1 MDHEN and CDR2 SYDVKM come from the germline V gene. The CDR3 has 15 amino acids. This CDR3 reads CASRQDRGSGNTIYF. CDR3 nucleotides: TGTGCCAGCAGACAGGACAGGGGGTCAGGAAACACCATATATTTT.

The chain carries TRBV6-2 or TRBV6-3 and TRBJ2-3; 11 positions match TRBD1. There are 15 residues in the CDR3. V was clipped by 6 bases and J by 5 bases; unmatched bases: 7. CDR1 and CDR2 from the germline V gene are MNHEY and SVGEGT. CDR3 nucleotide sequence: TGTGCCAGCAGATCGGACAGGGGGCTTGGAGATACGCAGTATTTT. Translating gives CASRSDRGLGDTQYF.

Only a few counts were recorded for this clonotype. The chain joins TRBV11-3 to TRBJ2-3; 9 bases match TRBD1. The trim removed 5 bases at V and 1 base at J, leaving 10 bases unmatched. Germline loops: CDR1 SGHNT, CDR2 YENEEA. The CDR3 has 17 amino acids. The chain's CDR3 is CASSPRTGELGTDTQYF. The CDR3 DNA follows: TGTGCCAGCAGCCCGCGGACAGGGGAACTCGGCACAGATACGCAGTATTTT.

In the case of this clonotype: The junction differs from germline at one of its ends, possibly a read error. This rearrangement joins TRBV2 to TRBJ1-6; 7 bases are shared with TRBD1. Germline V gives CDR1 SNHLY, CDR2 FYNNEI. This CDR3 has 15 amino acids. DNA for the CDR3: TGTGCCAGCAGGGAAGATCAGGGGGGTAATTCACCCCTCCACTTT. It codes for CASREDQGGNSPLHF.

In this sample, this clonotype turned up many times. The gene calls are TRBV7-8 and TRBJ1-6; unclear D gene. The CDR3 covers 11 residues. Germline V CDR1 and CDR2: SGHVS, FQNEAQ. V shed 3 bases and J shed 14 bases, with 8 bases lying between them. Written as DNA, the CDR3 is TGTGCCAGCAGCTTCGAACAATCCCTCCACTTT. It codes for CASSFEQSLHF.

This clonotype was recorded a few times. The chain recombines TRBV7-2 with TRBJ2-5; no clear D gene. This CDR3 comprises 15 residues. Germline V lookup: CDR1 SGHTA, CDR2 FQGNSA. Trimming removed 5 bases from V and 2 bases from J, with 15 bases in between. This CDR3 reads CASSKPNSYQETQYF. Written as DNA, the CDR3 is TGTGCCAGCAGCAAACCGAACAGTTATCAAGAGACCCAGTACTTC.

This clonotype was picked up many times. The V gene is TRBV7-6, the J gene TRBJ2-3, with 10 bases aligning to TRBD2. CDR1 and CDR2 from the germline V gene are SGHVS and FNYEAQ. V gave up 5 bases and J gave up 2 bases; unmatched junction bases: 4. This CDR3 has 15 amino acids. In DNA form, the CDR3 reads TGTGCCAGCAGCATTACTAGCGGGAACACAGATACGCAGTATTTT. Translation: CASSITSGNTDTQYF. The full variable domain, rest sourced from reference TRBV7-6 and TRBJ2-3, is GAGVSQSPRYKVTKRGQDVALRCDPISGHVSLYWYRQALGQGPEFLTYFNYEAQQDKSGLPNDRFSAERPEGSISTLTIQRTEQRDSAMYRCASSITSGNTDTQYFGPGTRLTVL.

There are a few counts of this clonotype. The chain carries TRBV7-4 and TRBJ1-6; the D gene is possibly TRBD1 (6 bases). V was trimmed by 5 bases and J by 13 bases, leaving 9 bases between them. CDR3 size: 11 residues. Germline V gene lookup returns CDR1 SGHVT and CDR2 SQSDAQ. The CDR3 is CASSPGGPLHF. For the CDR3, the DNA is TGTGCCAGCAGCCCTGGGGGCCCCCTCCACTTT.

This chain joins TRBV7-9 and TRBJ1-1; 9 nucleotides line up with TRBD1. V shed 4 bases, J shed 6 bases, and the junction held 6 bases outside the gene matches. Looked up from germline, CDR1 is SEHNR and CDR2 is FQNEAQ (reference sequence). The CDR3 has 14 residues. The CDR3 DNA reads TGTGCCAGCAGCTGGCTCACAGGGGGCCCTGAAGCTTTCTTT. This translates into CASSWLTGGPEAFF.

The chain couples TRBV4-1 to TRBJ2-2; weak D call: TRBD1 (5 bases). Trimming shortened V by 5 bases and J by 4 bases, and 14 bases separated the two germline ends. Germline V lookup: CDR1 MGHRA, CDR2 YSYEKL. The CDR3 has 15 amino acids. Here the CDR3 reads CASSSPGFRTGELFF. The CDR3 bases are TGCGCCAGCAGCTCACCAGGGTTCCGCACCGGGGAGCTGTTTTTT.

This chain links TRBV6-4 with TRBJ2-3; TRBD2 agrees at 9 bases. V shed 0 bases, J shed 7 bases, and the junction held 8 bases outside the gene matches. Germline loops: CDR1 MRHNA, CDR2 SNTAGT. CDR3 size: 16 residues. This CDR3 reads CASSDSLAGSVNTQYF. CDR3 DNA sequence: TGTGCCAGCAGTGACTCACTAGCGGGCTCCGTTAATACGCAGTATTTT.

This clonotype was picked up a small number of times. The rearrangement joins TRBV5-1 to TRBJ2-1, with 11 bases matching TRBD2. In germline, CDR1 is SGHRS, CDR2 YFSETQ. J lost 7 bases, V lost 2 bases, and 8 bases had no gene match. The CDR3 runs to 16 residues. The CDR3 sequence is CASSLLAGGPWNEQFF. The DNA for the CDR3 is TGCGCCAGCAGCTTATTAGCGGGGGGGCCATGGAATGAGCAGTTCTTC.

The V call is TRBV7-9, the J call TRBJ2-7, with a possible D match to TRBD2 (5 bases). The CDR3 is made up of 15 amino acids. Per the germline V gene, CDR1 is SEHNR and CDR2 is FQNEAQ (reference sequence). The V and J ends lost 1 base and 4 bases respectively, with 14 bases between them. CDR3 DNA sequence: TGTGCCAGCAGCTTAGAATCGGGGATGGTTTACGAGCAGTACTTC. Its translation is CASSLESGMVYEQYF.

V usage is TRBV7-2 and J usage is TRBJ2-3; TRBD2 matches 9 bases. Germline assignment: CDR1 SGHTA and CDR2 FQGNSA. The CDR3 runs 16 residues. V dropped 5 bases and J dropped 5; count of bases not matched to a gene: 11. CDR3 sequence (DNA): TGTGCCAGCAGCAGATTTGGCGGGGGGGCGATAGATACGCAGTATTTT. Translation: CASSRFGGGAIDTQYF. Filled out from reference TRBV7-2 and TRBJ2-3, the complete variable domain reads GAGVSQSPSNKVTEKGKDVELRCDPISGHTALYWYRQSLGQGLEFLIYFQGNSAPDKSGLPSDRFSAERTGGSVSTLTIQRTQQEDSAVYLCASSRFGGGAIDTQYFGPGTRLTVL.

V is TRBV5-5 and J is TRBJ2-4, with a tentative D call TRBD1 (5 bases). V lost 0 bases and J 4 bases, leaving 5 bases between the germline ends. Germline CDR1 is SGHKS and CDR2 is YYEKEE (reference sequence). There are 13 residues in the CDR3. The CDR3 protein is CASSLGQKNIQYF. The CDR3 coding sequence is TGTGCCAGCAGCTTGGGACAGAAAAACATTCAGTACTTC.

This clonotype was seen at least ten times. The CDR3 region has the DNA TGTGCCAGCAGCTTACCCCTACAGGGTTTGAACACTGAAGCTTTCTTT. It specifies CASSLPLQGLNTEAFF. The J gene is TRBJ1-1, the V gene TRBV7-9, with D possibly being TRBD1 (6 bases). This CDR3 has 16 amino acids. V was pared by 2 bases and J by 0 bases, with 13 bases between. Germline V gives CDR1 SEHNR, CDR2 FQNEAQ (reference sequence).

The DNA for the CDR3 is TGTGCCAGCAGCCTACTAGCGGGCGGCATCTACGAGCAGTACGTC. This sequence encodes CASSLLAGGIYEQYV. The rearrangement uses TRBV6-1 and TRBJ2-7, with 9 bases aligning to TRBD2. Trimming at V came to 6 bases and at J to 3 bases, leaving 9 bases not matched to a gene. CDR1 and CDR2 from the germline V gene are MNHNS and SASEGT. The CDR3 sequence is 15 residues long.

A few counts support this clonotype. J is TRBJ2-1 and V is TRBV6-2 or TRBV6-3, with 8 nucleotides matching TRBD2. The germline V gene encodes CDR1 MNHEY and CDR2 SVGEGT. The CDR3 consists of 14 residues. J lost 6 bases, V lost 6 bases, and 7 bases had no gene match. CDR3 sequence (DNA): TGTGCCAGCAGAAACGGGGGGGCCGCCAATGAGCAGTTCTTC. Encoded protein: CASRNGGAANEQFF.

Only one count was recorded for this clonotype. The rearrangement uses TRBV19 and TRBJ1-5; D remains ambiguous. The germline gives CDR1 LNHDA, CDR2 SQIVND (reference sequence). CDR3 length: 13 amino acids. Trimming cost V 6 bases and J 11 bases, with 17 bases left between them. The CDR3 spells CASRHPLGVAQHF. CDR3 coding DNA: TGTGCCAGTAGACACCCCCTCGGAGTGGCCCAGCATTTT.

This clonotype was seen only a few times. J is TRBJ1-1 and V is TRBV28, with 7 bases that match TRBD1. The CDR3 totals 13 residues. Germline V gene lookup returns CDR1 MDHEN and CDR2 SYDVKM. The V segment lost 6 bases and the J segment 1 base; nucleotides outside the gene matches: 2. The CDR3 sequence is CASRGDRNTEAFF. The CDR3 DNA sequence: TGTGCCAGCAGGGGGGACAGGAACACTGAAGCTTTCTTT.

This clonotype was observed at least ten times. This sequence joins TRBV4-1 and TRBJ2-1; 10 bases align to TRBD1. CDR3 size: 17 residues. The trim removed 2 bases at V and 6 bases at J, leaving 10 bases unmatched. Germline V gives CDR1 MGHRA, CDR2 YSYEKL. The CDR3: CASSQIVGTGATNEQFF. In DNA, the CDR3 is TGCGCCAGCAGCCAAATTGTTGGGACAGGGGCAACCAATGAGCAGTTCTTC.

This chain joins TRBV12-3 or TRBV12-4 and TRBJ2-3; 7 bases agree with TRBD2. This CDR3 is built from 14 residues. The junction had 4 bases not matched to a gene; V was cut back by 1 base and J by 6 bases. The CDR3 DNA follows: TGTGCCAGCAGTTTAGTGGGGCGGGGGGATACGCAGTATTTT. This translates into CASSLVGRGDTQYF.

In its sample, this clonotype was seen a few times. The chain's CDR3 is CASSDSDGALDTQYF. The CDR3 region has the DNA TGTGCCAGCAGCGATTCCGACGGGGCGCTTGATACGCAGTATTTT. The rearrangement links TRBV9 to TRBJ2-3, with D tentatively TRBD1 or TRBD2 (5 bases each). CDR1 and CDR2 (germline): SGDLS, YYNGEE. This CDR3 is built from 15 residues. Trimming pared 3 bases from V and 6 bases from J, leaving 17 bases between.

This clonotype appeared a few times. The V gene is TRBV7-9, the J gene TRBJ1-4; D gene ambiguous. The V gene's germline CDR1 is SEHNR and CDR2 FQNEAQ (reference sequence). V was trimmed by 1 base and J by 7 bases, leaving 7 bases between them. CDR3 size: 13 residues. CDR3 nucleotides: TGTGCCAGCAGCTTAGAGACACTTGAAAAACTGTTTTTT. Translation gives CASSLETLEKLFF. Full variable domain (remainder filled in from reference TRBV7-9 and TRBJ1-4): DTGVSQNPRHKITKRGQNVTFRCDPISEHNRLYWYRQTLGQGPEFLTYFQNEAQLEKSRLLSDRFSAERPKGSFSTLEIQRTEQGDSAMYLCASSLETLEKLFFGSGTQLSVL.

This sequence joins TRBV19 and TRBJ2-7, with 8 bases identical to TRBD2. J was trimmed by 5 bases and V by 7 bases; bases with no gene match: 10. Germline CDR1 and CDR2: LNHDA and SQIVND (reference sequence). The CDR3 extends over 14 amino acids. This CDR3 is CASKETSVLDEQYF. The CDR3 region has the DNA TGTGCCAGTAAGGAGACTAGCGTCTTGGACGAGCAGTACTTC.

The chain uses TRBV14 and TRBJ1-3, with D perhaps matching TRBD1 (5 bases). The CDR3 is 16 amino acids. Looked up from germline, CDR1 is SGHDN and CDR2 is FVKESK. Trimming removed 0 bases at V and 1 base at J, with 10 bases between. In DNA form, the CDR3 reads TGTGCCAGCAGCCAAGAAGCGCGGGGGTCTGGAAACACCATATATTTT. This sequence encodes CASSQEARGSGNTIYF.

The chain employs TRBV28 and TRBJ1-5; D is uncertain. CDR1 is MDHEN, CDR2 SYDVKM, per germline. V was shortened by 1 base and J by 3 bases, with 10 bases between the two germline ends. This CDR3 has 15 amino acids. The CDR3 loop reads CASSLFGQLNQPQHF. The CDR3 bases are TGTGCCAGCAGTTTATTCGGGCAGCTCAATCAGCCCCAGCATTTT.